This T cell receptor (beta chain) stems from a study of T cell responses to AZD1222 COVID-19 vaccine. Study observations and caveats: Nearly half of spike-specific TCRs reportedly target unmutated variant regions. Just a handful of AZD1222 recipients were seropositive at baseline.

TCRdb keeps only in-frame clones here, not all; method: immunoSEQ multiplex PCR. The repertoire holds around 130,000 clones, with 89% as singletons. The germline V gene encodes CDR1 SGHNT and CDR2 YENEEA. The CDR3 consists of 14 residues. Germline trimming cut 5 bases from V and 5 bases from J; bases unmatched to any gene: 6. This clone showed up just a few times. Antigen specificity is unknown. V usage is TRBV11-3 and J usage is TRBJ1-1, with 9 bases lining up with TRBD1. The receptor was isolated from an adult who received the AZD1222 COVID-19 vaccine. The sequencing used peripheral blood, collected 28 days after the second AZD1222 dose. This CDR3 reads CASSRGQGWTEAFF. The CDR3 bases are TGTGCCAGCAGCAGGGGACAGGGTTGGACTGAAGCTTTCTTT.